This TCR beta chain appears in the sequencing data of a study of blood T cell repertoires in COVID-19. Study overall: The origin of the acute and convalescent COVID-19 samples was the United States, Italy and Spain. The analysed material was cDNA or gDNA that came from T cells, B-cell-depleted T cells, or PBMCs.

Study processing details: Cell counts per sample came from amplifying reference gene primers. Using immunoSEQ multiplex PCR, the repertoire was profiled, and TCRdb retains in-frame clones only, with some absent. D and trimming were read from the DNA, whereas the V and J calls and clone size are those reported in that table. The sample yields about 160,000 clones, 86% seen once. There are 17 residues in the CDR3. With V trimmed by 4 bases and J by 2 bases, 5 bases remained unmatched. The germline gives CDR1 MGHRA, CDR2 YSYEKL. The V and J genes are TRBV4-1 and TRBJ2-3; 14 bases line up with TRBD2. The specimen sequenced was peripheral blood. This sequence was found in an older woman with acute or convalescent COVID-19. The CDR3 spells CASSRGTSGGITDTQYF. The CDR3 DNA reads as TGCGCCAGCAGCCGGGGGACTAGCGGGGGAATCACAGATACGCAGTATTTT.